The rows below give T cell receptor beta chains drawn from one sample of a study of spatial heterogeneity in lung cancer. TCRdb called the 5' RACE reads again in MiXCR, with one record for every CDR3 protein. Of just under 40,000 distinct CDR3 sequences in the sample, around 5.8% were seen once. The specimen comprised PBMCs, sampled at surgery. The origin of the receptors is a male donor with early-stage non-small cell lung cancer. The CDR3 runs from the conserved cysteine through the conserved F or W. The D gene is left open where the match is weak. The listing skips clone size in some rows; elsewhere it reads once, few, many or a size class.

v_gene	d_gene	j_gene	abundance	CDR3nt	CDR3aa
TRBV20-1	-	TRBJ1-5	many	TGCAGCGCTAATTTAGGCCCCTTGAATCAGCCCCAGCATTTT	CSANLGPLNQPQHF
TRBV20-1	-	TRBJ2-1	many	TGCAGTGCTAGAGATACAGGCAGGTCCTACAATGAGCAGTTCTTC	CSARDTGRSYNEQFF
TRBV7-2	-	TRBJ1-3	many	TGTGCCAGCAGCTTAAGCGGGCAGGGGTTCTCTGGAAACACCATATATTTT	CASSLSGQGFSGNTIYF
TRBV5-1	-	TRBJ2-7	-	TGCGCCAGCAGCTTAGAGGACACCGCCTACAATGAGCAGTACTTC	CASSLEDTAYNEQYF
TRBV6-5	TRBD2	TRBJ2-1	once	TGTGCCAGCAGTTACGGGACTAGCGGGGTCAATGAGCAGTTGTTC	CASSYGTSGVNEQLF
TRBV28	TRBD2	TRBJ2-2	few	TGTGCCAGCAGTAAACTAGCGGGGACCGGGGAGCTGTTTTTT	CASSKLAGTGELFF
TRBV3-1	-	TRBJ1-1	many	TGTGCCAGCAGCCAAGGTGGCCTAGCAAAGGACACTGAAGCTTTCTTT	CASSQGGLAKDTEAFF
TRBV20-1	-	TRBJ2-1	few	TGCAGTGCTAGAGATAGGCTAGCGCCCTACAATGAGCAGTTCTTC	CSARDRLAPYNEQFF
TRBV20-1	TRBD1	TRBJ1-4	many	TGCAGTGCTCCGACTCCGGGACAGGGGAACGAAAAACTGTTTTTT	CSAPTPGQGNEKLFF
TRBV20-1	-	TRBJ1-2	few	TGCAGTGGTCTTCAAGGGGACTATGGCTACACCTTC	CSGLQGDYGYTF
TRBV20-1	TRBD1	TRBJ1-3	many	TGCAGTGCCAAACCCCGGGACAGGCTCTACTCTGGAAACACCATATATTTT	CSAKPRDRLYSGNTIYF
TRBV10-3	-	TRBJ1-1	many	TGTGCCACCCGGGCCAGGAACACTGAAGCTTTCTTT	CATRARNTEAFF
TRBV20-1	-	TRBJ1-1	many	TGCAGTGCTAGAGAAGCAGGATTAATCACTGAAGCTTTCTTT	CSAREAGLITEAFF
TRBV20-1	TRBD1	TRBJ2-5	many	TGCAGTGCTACGAACCGGGACAGGGGGCGGGAGACCCAGTACTTC	CSATNRDRGRETQYF
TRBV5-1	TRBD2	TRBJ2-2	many	TGCGCCAGCAGCTTGGCCAGCGGGGAAGGGATCACCGGGGAGCTGTTTTTT	CASSLASGEGITGELFF
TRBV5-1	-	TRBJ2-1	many	TGCGCCAGCAGCTTGCTTGCGAAGGGGGACGGCTCCTACAATGAGCAGTTCTTC	CASSLLAKGDGSYNEQFF
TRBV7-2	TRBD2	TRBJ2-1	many	TGTGCCAGCAGACTAGCGGGGGTCTCCTACAATGAGCAGTTCTTC	CASRLAGVSYNEQFF
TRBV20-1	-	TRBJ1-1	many	TGCAGTCAAAGACAGTTAGGGTTTCGGGCTTTCTTT	CSQRQLGFRAFF
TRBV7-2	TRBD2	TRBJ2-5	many	TGTGCCAGCAGCTTACGACTAGCGGGGAAAGAGACCCAGTACTTC	CASSLRLAGKETQYF
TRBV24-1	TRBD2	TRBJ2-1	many	TGTGCCACAGGGCCCGGGACTAGCGGCACTGTTGAGCAGTTCTTC	CATGPGTSGTVEQFF
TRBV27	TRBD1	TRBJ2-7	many	TGTGCCAGCAGTTTAGACAGGGCGGTCCACGAGCAGTACTTC	CASSLDRAVHEQYF
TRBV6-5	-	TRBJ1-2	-	TGTGCCAGCAGTTACTGGAGGGGTGGCTACACCTTC	CASSYWRGGYTF
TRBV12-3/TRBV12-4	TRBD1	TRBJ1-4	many	TGTGCCAGCAGTCGACAGGGAACTAATGAAAAACTGTTTTTT	CASSRQGTNEKLFF
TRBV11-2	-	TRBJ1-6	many	TGTGCCAGCAGCTCTCCCGGGACAAGCTCCTATAATTCACCCCTCCACTTT	CASSSPGTSSYNSPLHF
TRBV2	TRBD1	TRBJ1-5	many	TGTGCCAGCAGCGGGACAGGGGGCAATCAGCCCCAGCATTTT	CASSGTGGNQPQHF
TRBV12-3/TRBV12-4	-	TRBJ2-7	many	TGTGCCAGCAGTCGAAATGTCGAGGCCTACGAGCAGTACTTC	CASSRNVEAYEQYF
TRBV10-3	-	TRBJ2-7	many	TGTGCCATCAAGGGGGACGTAACCTACGAGCAGTACTTC	CAIKGDVTYEQYF
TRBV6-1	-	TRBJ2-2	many	TGTGCCAGCACCGGACCAGGGCACACGGGGACCGGGGAGCTGTTTTTT	CASTGPGHTGTGELFF
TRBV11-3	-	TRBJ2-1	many	TGTGCCAGCAGCCCACTTACGATTACTTCGGAGCAGTTCTTC	CASSPLTITSEQFF
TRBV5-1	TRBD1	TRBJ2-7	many	TGCGCCAGCAGCCTATCAACAGGGGCCGGGTGGTCCTACGAGCAGTACTTC	CASSLSTGAGWSYEQYF
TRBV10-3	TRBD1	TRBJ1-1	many	TGTGCCATCAGTGAGTCCTATGGACAGGGTGGGACTGAAGCTTTCTTT	CAISESYGQGGTEAFF
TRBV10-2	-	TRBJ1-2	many	TGCGCCAGCTCCGGGAGCTTCGGGGGCTACACCTTC	CASSGSFGGYTF
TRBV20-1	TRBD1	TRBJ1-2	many	TGCAGTGCTCTACCTTGGGGCAGGGGGGGGAATGGCTACACCTTC	CSALPWGRGGNGYTF
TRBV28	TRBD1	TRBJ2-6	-	TGTGCCAGCAATCCTTACAGGGGGCTCAGCTCTGGGGCCAACGTCCTGACTTTC	CASNPYRGLSSGANVLTF
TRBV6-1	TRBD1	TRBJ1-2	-	TGTGCCAGCAGCGTCCTCCGGGACAGGGGGCAGGGCGGCTACACCTTC	CASSVLRDRGQGGYTF
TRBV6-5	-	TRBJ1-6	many	TGTGCCAGCAGTTACTCTAATTCACCCCTCCACTTT	CASSYSNSPLHF
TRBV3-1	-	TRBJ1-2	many	TGTGCCAGCAGCCAGGGTGACTATGGCTACACCTTC	CASSQGDYGYTF
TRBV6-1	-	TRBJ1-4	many	TGTGCCAGCAAGACAGACAGCACAACTAATGAAAAACTGTTTTTT	CASKTDSTTNEKLFF
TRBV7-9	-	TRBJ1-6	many	TGTGCCAGCAGGAAAATCGGGGCTTTAAATTCACCCCTCCACTTT	CASRKIGALNSPLHF
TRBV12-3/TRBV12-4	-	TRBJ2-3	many	TGTGCCAGCAGTTTAGCGGACTCAGGGGTCCGCACGCAGTATTTT	CASSLADSGVRTQYF
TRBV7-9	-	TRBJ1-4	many	TGTGCCATTGAGGCGGATGCAACTAATGAAAAACTGTTTTTT	CAIEADATNEKLFF